This TCR beta chain comes out of a study of blood T cell repertoires in COVID-19. Study details: Spain, Italy and the United States supplied samples that represented acute and convalescent COVID-19. PBMCs, B-cell-depleted T cells, or T cells were the source of the cDNA or gDNA that made up the material.

Authors' analysis steps: It was from reference gene primer amplification that nucleated cell counts were estimated. The repertoire was sequenced with immunoSEQ multiplex PCR; TCRdb's copy has only in-frame clones and lacks some. V and J calls plus clone size are reproduced from that table; the DNA served to infer D and trimming. The sample lists tens of thousands of clones, around 84% occurring once. The material sequenced was peripheral blood. This sequence was found in a man aged 70 or older with acute or convalescent COVID-19.

The CDR3 protein is CASRSDSYNSPLHF. Here the CDR3 DNA reads TGTGCCAGCAGGTCAGACTCCTATAATTCACCCCTCCACTTT. The rearrangement links TRBV2 to TRBJ1-6; D call uncertain. CDR3 length: 14 residues. The V end lost 6 bases, the J end lost 0 bases, and 6 bases lay between the germline ends. Germline CDR1 is SNHLY and CDR2 is FYNNEI.